The 20 T cell receptor beta chains below all came from one sample that was sequenced in a study of cytomegalovirus exposure and HLA in healthy donors. PCR primers comprised 60 Vbeta and 13 Jbeta primers. Here immunoSEQ multiplex PCR was the method, and the copy in TCRdb shows in-frame clones only, minus some. In the table there are under 150,000 clones, about 79% of which are singletons. Sequenced: PBMCs. The receptors shown here come from a male donor in good health and CMV-seronegative.

V usage is TRBV5-1 and J usage is TRBJ2-7; 7 bases fit TRBD2. V trimming: 0 bases; J trimming: 2 bases; junction bases outside the gene matches: 5. The CDR3 runs 15 residues. CDR1 and CDR2 from the germline V gene are SGHRS and YFSETQ. The CDR3 nucleotides are TGCGCCAGCAGCTTGGGGATCGGGACTACCTACGAGCAGTACTTC. It encodes CASSLGIGTTYEQYF.

V usage is TRBV5-6 and J usage is TRBJ2-3; 12 positions match TRBD1. Germline V gives CDR1 SGHDT, CDR2 YYEEEE. The CDR3 consists of 15 residues. The V segment lost 2 bases and the J segment 6 bases; nucleotides outside the gene matches: 4. CDR3 in DNA: TGTGCCAGCAGCTTTGGGACAGGGGGCTTGGATACGCAGTATTTT. Its translation: CASSFGTGGLDTQYF.

The genes are TRBV28 and TRBJ1-2; 10 bases align to TRBD1. The CDR3 is 12 residues long. J gave up 6 bases and V 9 bases, and 4 bases lay outside the gene matches. Looked up from germline, CDR1 is MDHEN and CDR2 is SYDVKM. This chain's CDR3 is CASTTGGHGYTF. The CDR3 DNA is TGTGCCAGTACGACAGGGGGCCATGGCTACACCTTC.

The chain uses TRBV6-5 and TRBJ2-5, with 9 bases matching TRBD2. CDR1 is MNHEY, CDR2 SVGAGI, per germline. V shed 0 bases, J shed 1 base, and the junction held 3 bases outside the gene matches. The CDR3 is 16 amino acids. DNA for the CDR3: TGTGCCAGCAGTTACTCCCCTAGCGGGGTCCAAGAGACCCAGTACTTC. Amino acids: CASSYSPSGVQETQYF.

V usage is TRBV19 and J usage is TRBJ2-7, with 10 bases matching TRBD2. The V gene end was trimmed by 4 bases and the J gene end by 4 bases; junction bases not matched to a gene: 7. Germline lookup yields CDR1 LNHDA and CDR2 SQIVND (reference sequence). There are 15 residues in the CDR3. The DNA for the CDR3 is TGTGCCAGTAGTAAGAGTCCTAGCGGGAGATACGAGCAGTACTTC. Its protein is CASSKSPSGRYEQYF.

Remarks on this clone: This sample also contains other DNA sequences that code for the same CDR3. This chain joins TRBV28 and TRBJ1-4, with D uncertain. Germline CDR1 MDHEN, CDR2 SYDVKM. Trimming stripped 2 bases from V and 5 bases from J, with 3 bases between. The CDR3 has 12 amino acids. CDR3 nucleotides: TGTGCCAGCAGTTTACGGAATGAAAAACTGTTTTTT. Amino acids: CASSLRNEKLFF.

This chain links TRBV2 with TRBJ2-5; the match to TRBD2 covers 8 bases. V shed 4 bases, J shed 5 bases, and the junction held 6 bases outside the gene matches. CDR1 is SNHLY, CDR2 FYNNEI, per germline. The CDR3 runs 14 residues. This CDR3 is CASSALAGGETQYF. As DNA, the CDR3 is TGTGCCAGCAGTGCGTTGGCGGGAGGTGAGACCCAGTACTTC.

This sequence joins TRBV5-6 and TRBJ1-1; unclear D gene. V lost 1 base, J lost 5 bases, and 12 bases lay in between. CDR1 and CDR2 (germline): SGHDT, YYEEEE. The CDR3 is made up of 14 amino acids. In nucleotides, the CDR3 is TGTGCCAGCAGCTTGTTCCAGGCCCTTACTGAAGCTTTCTTT. Translated: CASSLFQALTEAFF.

This clone was counted only a few times. This chain connects TRBV6-1 to TRBJ1-5; D is possibly TRBD1 (5 bases). V lost 10 bases to trimming and J lost 7 bases, with 23 bases between them. There are 15 residues in the CDR3. Germline-derived CDR1 and CDR2 are MNHNS and SASEGT. Here the CDR3 reads CATWFGGVTHQPQHF. The CDR3 coding sequence is TGTGCCACCTGGTTTGGAGGGGTAACCCACCAGCCCCAGCATTTT.

CDR3 sequence: CASSDSASGTGGELFF. The CDR3 nucleotides are TGTGCCAGCAGTGACTCGGCTAGCGGGACGGGCGGGGAGCTGTTTTTT. V gene TRBV6-4 combines with J gene TRBJ2-2; 9 bases are a match to TRBD2. Germline lookup yields CDR1 MRHNA and CDR2 SNTAGT. This CDR3 comprises 16 residues. With 0 bases clipped from V and 7 bases from J, the junction kept 6 bases outside the gene matches.

In DNA form, the CDR3 reads TGTGCCAGCAGTTACTCGATCTCGGGTCCGAACACTGAAGCTTTCTTT. Translating it yields CASSYSISGPNTEAFF. The chain uses TRBV6-5 and TRBJ1-1, with unresolved D. This CDR3 comprises 16 residues. V shed 0 bases and J shed 1 base, with 12 bases lying between them. Germline CDR1 MNHEY, CDR2 SVGAGI.

This rearrangement joins TRBV2 to TRBJ1-5; 9 bases match TRBD1. The CDR3 is 14 residues long. Germline CDR1 and CDR2: SNHLY and FYNNEI. V lost 10 bases, J lost 4 bases, and 8 bases stayed unmatched. The CDR3 nucleotides are TGTGCCACCGAATTAGACAGGGGGAATCAGCCCCAGCATTTT. Translated: CATELDRGNQPQHF.

The chain carries TRBV21-1 and TRBJ2-1; the table names TRBD1, a call not compared with the DNA. TRBV21-1 is a pseudogene locus. The CDR3 has 16 amino acids. CDR3 sequence: CASSKDGRGYNREQFF. CDR3 coding DNA: TGTGCCAGCAGCAAAGATGGTAGGGGGTATAATCGTGAGCAGTTCTTC.

This clone appeared once. This chain joins TRBV2 and TRBJ2-5; 10 bases line up with TRBD1. CDR3 size: 15 residues. Germline V CDR1 and CDR2: SNHLY, FYNNEI. With V trimmed by 8 bases and J by 7 bases, 13 bases remained unmatched. The CDR3 loop reads CASVGPTGGPGTQYF. In DNA form, the CDR3 reads TGTGCCAGCGTGGGGCCGACAGGGGGCCCGGGGACCCAGTACTTC.

V and J are TRBV2 and TRBJ2-2; tentative D call: TRBD2 (6 bases). The CDR3 has 13 residues. V was shortened by 6 bases and J by 6 bases, with 11 bases between the two germline ends. Germline-derived CDR1 and CDR2 are SNHLY and FYNNEI. As DNA, the CDR3 is TGTGCCAGCAGGGTCGGGGGTGCCGGGGAGCTGTTTTTT. It translates to CASRVGGAGELFF.

The rearrangement joins TRBV5-1 to TRBJ2-2; perhaps TRBD1 as D (5 bases). The CDR3 consists of 13 residues. Between the trimmed V and J ends, which lost 4 bases and 7 bases, there was a span of 11 bases. The germline V gene has CDR1 SGHRS and CDR2 YFSETQ. DNA of the CDR3: TGCGCCAGCAGCCAGCAGGGTAGCGGGGAGCTGTTTTTT. Its translation: CASSQQGSGELFF.

The rearrangement links TRBV5-1 to TRBJ2-5, with D maybe TRBD1 (6 bases). This CDR3 comprises 14 residues. CDR1 SGHRS and CDR2 YFSETQ come from the germline V gene. V lost 2 bases to trimming and J lost 5 bases, with 13 bases between them. CDR3 nucleotides: TGCGCCAGCAGCTTAATGGGGGCTCGGGAGACCCAGTACTTC. As protein: CASSLMGARETQYF.

The V and J genes are TRBV7-9 and TRBJ2-7; 8 bases align to TRBD1. Germline CDR1 and CDR2: SEHNR and FQNEAQ (reference sequence). This CDR3 contains 15 residues. The J segment lost 1 base and the V segment lost 3 bases, leaving 5 bases of the junction unmatched. The CDR3 spells CASSFLRGQSYEQYF. The CDR3 nucleotides are TGTGCCAGCAGCTTTCTCAGGGGGCAATCCTACGAGCAGTACTTC. Based on the CDR3 plus reference TRBV7-9 and TRBJ2-7, the full variable domain is DTGVSQNPRHKITKRGQNVTFRCDPISEHNRLYWYRQTLGQGPEFLTYFQNEAQLEKSRLLSDRFSAERPKGSFSTLEIQRTEQGDSAMYLCASSFLRGQSYEQYFGPGTRLTVT.

This sequence joins TRBV19 and TRBJ2-1, with 9 bases matching TRBD2. The CDR3 is made up of 15 amino acids. Germline trimming cut 6 bases from V and 5 bases from J; bases unmatched to any gene: 8. Germline V gene sequence: CDR1 LNHDA, CDR2 SQIVND (reference sequence). CDR3 sequence: CASSPSGIKDNEQFF. CDR3 nucleotide sequence: TGTGCCAGTAGCCCTAGCGGGATCAAGGACAATGAGCAGTTCTTC.

The V gene is TRBV9, the J gene TRBJ2-1; 14 bases are a match to TRBD2. J lost 8 bases, V lost 7 bases, and 5 bases had no gene match. The CDR3 length is 14 residues. CDR1 and CDR2 (germline): SGDLS, YYNGEE. CDR3 nucleotides: TGTGCCAGCGGACTAGCGGGAGGTGTCCATGAGCAGTTCTTC. Translated: CASGLAGGVHEQFF.